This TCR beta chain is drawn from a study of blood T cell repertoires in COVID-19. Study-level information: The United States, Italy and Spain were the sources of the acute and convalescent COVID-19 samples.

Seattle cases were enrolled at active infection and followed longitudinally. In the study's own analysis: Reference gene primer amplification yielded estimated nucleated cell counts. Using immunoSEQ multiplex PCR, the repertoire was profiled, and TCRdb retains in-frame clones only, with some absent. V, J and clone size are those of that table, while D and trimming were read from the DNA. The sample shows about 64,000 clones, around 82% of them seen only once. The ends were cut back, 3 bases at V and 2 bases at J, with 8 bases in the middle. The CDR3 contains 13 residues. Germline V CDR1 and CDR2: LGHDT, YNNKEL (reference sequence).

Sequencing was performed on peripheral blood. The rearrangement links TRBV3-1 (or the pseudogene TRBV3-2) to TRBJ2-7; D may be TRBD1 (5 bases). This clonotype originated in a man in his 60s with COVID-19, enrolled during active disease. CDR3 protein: CASSHGAAYEQYF. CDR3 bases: TGTGCCAGCAGCCATGGGGCGGCCTACGAGCAGTACTTC.